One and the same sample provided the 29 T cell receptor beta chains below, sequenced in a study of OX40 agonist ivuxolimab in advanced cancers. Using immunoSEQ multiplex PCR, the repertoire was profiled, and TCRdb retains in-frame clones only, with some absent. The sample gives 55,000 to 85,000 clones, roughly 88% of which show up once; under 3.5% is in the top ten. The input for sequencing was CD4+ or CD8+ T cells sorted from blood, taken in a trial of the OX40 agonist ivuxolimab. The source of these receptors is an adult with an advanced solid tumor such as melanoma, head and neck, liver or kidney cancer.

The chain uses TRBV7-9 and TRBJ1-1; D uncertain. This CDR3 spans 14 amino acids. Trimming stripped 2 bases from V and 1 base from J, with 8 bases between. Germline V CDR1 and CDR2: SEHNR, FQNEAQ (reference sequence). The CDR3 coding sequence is TGTGCCAGCAGCTTACAGATGGGGAACACTGAAGCTTTCTTT. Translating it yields CASSLQMGNTEAFF. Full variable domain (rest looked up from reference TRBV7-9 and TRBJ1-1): DTGVSQNPRHKITKRGQNVTFRCDPISEHNRLYWYRQTLGQGPEFLTYFQNEAQLEKSRLLSDRFSAERPKGSFSTLEIQRTEQGDSAMYLCASSLQMGNTEAFFGQGTRLTVV.

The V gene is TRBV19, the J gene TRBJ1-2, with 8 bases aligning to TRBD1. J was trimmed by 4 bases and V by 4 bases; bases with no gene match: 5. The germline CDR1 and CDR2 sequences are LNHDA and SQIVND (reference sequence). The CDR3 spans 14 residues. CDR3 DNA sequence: TGTGCCAGTAGTACCCCGACAGGGGTCTATGGCTACACCTTC. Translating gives CASSTPTGVYGYTF.

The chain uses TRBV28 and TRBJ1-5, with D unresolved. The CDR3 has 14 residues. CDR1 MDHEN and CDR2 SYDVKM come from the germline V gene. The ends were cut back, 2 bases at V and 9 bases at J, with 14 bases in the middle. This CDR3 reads CASSLGQVVRPQHF. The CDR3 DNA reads TGTGCCAGCAGTTTAGGCCAGGTTGTGAGGCCCCAGCATTTT.

DNA of the CDR3: TGTGCCAGCAGCAAACGACTAGCGGGGGGGCTCAGCACAGATACGCAGTATTTT. Protein product: CASSKRLAGGLSTDTQYF. The chain carries TRBV5-4 and TRBJ2-3, with 14 bases fitting TRBD2. The CDR3 is 18 amino acids. V was clipped by 4 bases and J by 0 bases; unmatched bases: 7. Per germline, CDR1 SGHNT and CDR2 YYREEE (reference sequence).

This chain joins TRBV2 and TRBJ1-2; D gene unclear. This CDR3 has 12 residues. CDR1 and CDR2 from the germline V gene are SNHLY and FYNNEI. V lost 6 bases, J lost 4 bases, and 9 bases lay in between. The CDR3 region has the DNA TGTGCCAGCAGGTACACCCCCTATGGCTACACCTTC. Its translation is CASRYTPYGYTF.

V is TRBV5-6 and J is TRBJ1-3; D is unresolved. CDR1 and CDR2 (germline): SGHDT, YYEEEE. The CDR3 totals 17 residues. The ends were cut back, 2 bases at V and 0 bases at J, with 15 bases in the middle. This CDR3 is CASSFSYRALSGNTIYF. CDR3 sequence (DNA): TGTGCCAGCAGCTTCTCCTATAGGGCCCTCTCTGGAAACACCATATATTTT.

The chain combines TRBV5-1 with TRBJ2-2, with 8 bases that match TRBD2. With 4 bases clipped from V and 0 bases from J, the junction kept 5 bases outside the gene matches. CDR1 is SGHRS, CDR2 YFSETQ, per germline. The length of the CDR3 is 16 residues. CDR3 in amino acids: CASSPLGGANTGELFF. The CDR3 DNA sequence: TGCGCCAGCAGCCCCCTCGGGGGGGCGAACACCGGGGAGCTGTTTTTT. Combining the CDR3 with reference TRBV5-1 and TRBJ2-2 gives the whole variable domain KAGVTQTPRYLIKTRGQQVTLSCSPISGHRSVSWYQQTPGQGLQFLFEYFSETQRNKGNFPGRFSGRQFSNSRSEMNVSTLELGDSALYLCASSPLGGANTGELFFGEGSRLTVL.

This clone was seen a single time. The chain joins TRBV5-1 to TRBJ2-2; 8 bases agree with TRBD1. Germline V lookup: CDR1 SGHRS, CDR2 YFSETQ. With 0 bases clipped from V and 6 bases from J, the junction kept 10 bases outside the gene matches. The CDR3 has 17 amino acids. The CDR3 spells CASSLGLRQGIPGELFF. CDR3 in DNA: TGCGCCAGCAGCTTGGGGCTGAGACAGGGGATCCCCGGGGAGCTGTTTTTT.

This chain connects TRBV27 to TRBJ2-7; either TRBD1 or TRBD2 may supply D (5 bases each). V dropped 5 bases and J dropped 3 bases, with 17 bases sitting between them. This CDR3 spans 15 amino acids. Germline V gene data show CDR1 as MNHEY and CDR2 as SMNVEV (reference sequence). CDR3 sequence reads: CASSAYGTYSYEQYF. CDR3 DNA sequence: TGTGCCAGCAGTGCCTACGGGACGTATAGCTACGAGCAGTACTTC.

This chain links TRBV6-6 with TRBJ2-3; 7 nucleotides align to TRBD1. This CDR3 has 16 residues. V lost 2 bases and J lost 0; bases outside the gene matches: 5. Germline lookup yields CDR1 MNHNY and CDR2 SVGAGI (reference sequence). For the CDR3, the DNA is TGTGCCAGCAGTTACAGCCGACAGGGAAGCACAGATACGCAGTATTTT. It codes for CASSYSRQGSTDTQYF.

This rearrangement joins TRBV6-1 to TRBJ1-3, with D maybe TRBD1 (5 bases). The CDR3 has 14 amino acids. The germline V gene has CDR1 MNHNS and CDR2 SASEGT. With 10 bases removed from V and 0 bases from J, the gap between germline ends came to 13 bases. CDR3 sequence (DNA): TGTGCCACGCGACAGTTAAGCTCTGGAAACACCATATATTTT. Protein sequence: CATRQLSSGNTIYF.

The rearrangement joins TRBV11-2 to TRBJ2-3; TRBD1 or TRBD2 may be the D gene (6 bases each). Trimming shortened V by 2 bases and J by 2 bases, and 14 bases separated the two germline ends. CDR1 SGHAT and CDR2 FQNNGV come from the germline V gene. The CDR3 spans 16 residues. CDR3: CASSLRQGGFTDTQYF. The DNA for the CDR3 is TGTGCCAGCAGCTTACGGCAAGGGGGGTTCACAGATACGCAGTATTTT.

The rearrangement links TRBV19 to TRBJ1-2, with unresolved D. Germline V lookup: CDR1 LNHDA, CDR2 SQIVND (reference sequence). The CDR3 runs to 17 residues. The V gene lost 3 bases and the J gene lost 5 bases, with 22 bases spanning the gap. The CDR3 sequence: CASSIPLGRGLTYGYTF. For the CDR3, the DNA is TGTGCCAGTAGTATCCCTTTGGGCAGAGGCCTAACGTATGGCTACACCTTC.

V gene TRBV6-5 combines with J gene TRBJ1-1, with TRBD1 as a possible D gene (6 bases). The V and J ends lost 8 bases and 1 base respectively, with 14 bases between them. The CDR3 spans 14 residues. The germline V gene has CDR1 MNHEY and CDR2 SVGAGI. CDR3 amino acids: CASRSWTENTEAFF. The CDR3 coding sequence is TGTGCCAGCCGGTCATGGACAGAGAACACTGAAGCTTTCTTT.

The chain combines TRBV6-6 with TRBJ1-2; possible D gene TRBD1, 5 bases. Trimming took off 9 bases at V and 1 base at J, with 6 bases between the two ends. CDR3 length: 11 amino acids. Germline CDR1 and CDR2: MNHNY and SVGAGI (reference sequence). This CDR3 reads CASGHNYGYTF. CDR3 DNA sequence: TGTGCCAGTGGACATAACTATGGCTACACCTTC.

CDR3 nucleotides: TGTGCCAGCAGTCGGCCCGTTGGCGAGACCCAGTACTTC. This sequence encodes CASSRPVGETQYF. The rearrangement joins TRBV2 to TRBJ2-5; D unresolved. The CDR3 has 13 amino acids. V shed 5 bases and J shed 5 bases, with 12 bases lying between them. Germline V gene lookup returns CDR1 SNHLY and CDR2 FYNNEI.

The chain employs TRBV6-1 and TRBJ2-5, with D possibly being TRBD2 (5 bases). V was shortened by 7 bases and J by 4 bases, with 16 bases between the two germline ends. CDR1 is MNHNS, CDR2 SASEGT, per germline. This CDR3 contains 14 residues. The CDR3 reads CASTSRPPLETQYF. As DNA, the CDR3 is TGTGCCAGCACTAGCCGACCCCCCCTAGAGACCCAGTACTTC.

The CDR3 reads CASSVTVVGTDTQYF. The DNA for the CDR3 is TGTGCCAGCAGCGTCACTGTGGTGGGCACAGATACGCAGTATTTT. The chain carries TRBV9 and TRBJ2-3; D is unresolved. CDR1 and CDR2 from the germline V gene are SGDLS and YYNGEE. The V and J ends lost 2 bases and 1 base respectively, with 11 bases between them. There are 15 residues in the CDR3.

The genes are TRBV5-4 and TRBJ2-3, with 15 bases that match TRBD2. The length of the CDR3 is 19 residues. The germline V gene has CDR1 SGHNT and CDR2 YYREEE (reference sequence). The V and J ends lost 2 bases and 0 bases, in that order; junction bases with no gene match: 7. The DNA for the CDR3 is TGTGCCAGCAGCTTACGGACTAGCGGGGGGGCAAGAAGCACAGATACGCAGTATTTT. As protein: CASSLRTSGGARSTDTQYF. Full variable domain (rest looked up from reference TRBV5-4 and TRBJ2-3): ETGVTQSPTHLIKTRGQQVTLRCSSQSGHNTVSWYQQALGQGPQFIFQYYREEENGRGNFPPRFSGLQFPNYSSELNVNALELDDSALYLCASSLRTSGGARSTDTQYFGPGTRLTVL.

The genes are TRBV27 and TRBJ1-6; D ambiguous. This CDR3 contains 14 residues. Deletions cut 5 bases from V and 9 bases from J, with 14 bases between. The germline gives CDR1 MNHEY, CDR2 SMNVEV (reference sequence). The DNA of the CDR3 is TGTGCCAGCAGTCCACCACGCTGGGGTTCACCCCTCCACTTT. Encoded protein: CASSPPRWGSPLHF.

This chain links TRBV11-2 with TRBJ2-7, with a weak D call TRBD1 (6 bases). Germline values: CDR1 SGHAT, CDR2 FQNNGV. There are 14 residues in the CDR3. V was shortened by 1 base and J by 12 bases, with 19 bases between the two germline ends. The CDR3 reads CASSLGGSRDMRYF. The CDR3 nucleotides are TGTGCCAGCAGCTTAGGGGGGTCTCGGGACATGAGGTACTTC.

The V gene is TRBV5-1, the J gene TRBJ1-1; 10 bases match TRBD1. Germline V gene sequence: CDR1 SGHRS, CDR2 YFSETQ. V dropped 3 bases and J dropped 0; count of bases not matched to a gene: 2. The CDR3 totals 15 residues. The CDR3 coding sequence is TGCGCCAGCAGCTGGACAGGGGGGCTGAACACTGAAGCTTTCTTT. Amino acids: CASSWTGGLNTEAFF.

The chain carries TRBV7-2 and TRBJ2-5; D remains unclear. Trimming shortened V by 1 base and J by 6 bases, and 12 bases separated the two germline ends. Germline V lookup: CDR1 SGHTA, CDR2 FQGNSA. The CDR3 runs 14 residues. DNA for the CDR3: TGTGCCAGCAGCTTAGAAACCCGAGCCCAGACCCAGTACTTC. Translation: CASSLETRAQTQYF.

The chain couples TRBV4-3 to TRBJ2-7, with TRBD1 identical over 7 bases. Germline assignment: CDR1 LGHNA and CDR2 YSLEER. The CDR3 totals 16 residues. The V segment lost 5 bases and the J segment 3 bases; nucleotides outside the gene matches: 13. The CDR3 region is CASSLASGTAIYEQYF. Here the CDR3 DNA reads TGCGCCAGCAGCTTGGCCTCCGGGACAGCTATCTACGAGCAGTACTTC.

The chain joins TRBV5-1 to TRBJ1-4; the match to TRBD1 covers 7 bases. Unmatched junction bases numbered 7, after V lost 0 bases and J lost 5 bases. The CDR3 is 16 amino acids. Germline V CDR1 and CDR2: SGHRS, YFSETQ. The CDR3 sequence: CASSLAGAGGNEKLFF. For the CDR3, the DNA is TGCGCCAGCAGCTTGGCCGGGGCAGGGGGAAATGAAAAACTGTTTTTT.

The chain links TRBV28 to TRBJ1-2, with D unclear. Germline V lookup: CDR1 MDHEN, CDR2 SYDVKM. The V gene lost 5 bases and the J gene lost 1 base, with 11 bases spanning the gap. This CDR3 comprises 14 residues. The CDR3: CASSTPAVNYGYTF. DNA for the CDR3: TGTGCCAGCAGTACCCCCGCAGTTAACTATGGCTACACCTTC.

The CDR3 DNA reads TGCGCCAGCAGCCTACAAGCGGGGGGTCCAGATACGCAGTATTTT. Amino acid sequence: CASSLQAGGPDTQYF. This sequence joins TRBV4-3 and TRBJ2-3; 9 bases fit TRBD2. The CDR3 has 15 residues. J lost 4 bases, V lost 4 bases, and 6 bases had no gene match. Germline V CDR1 and CDR2: LGHNA, YSLEER.

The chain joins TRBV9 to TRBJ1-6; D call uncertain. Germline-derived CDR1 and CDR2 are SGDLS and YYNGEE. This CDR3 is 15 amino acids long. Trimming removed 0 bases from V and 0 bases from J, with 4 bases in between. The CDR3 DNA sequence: TGTGCCAGCAGCGTAGGGAGCTCCTATAATTCACCCCTCCACTTT. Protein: CASSVGSSYNSPLHF.

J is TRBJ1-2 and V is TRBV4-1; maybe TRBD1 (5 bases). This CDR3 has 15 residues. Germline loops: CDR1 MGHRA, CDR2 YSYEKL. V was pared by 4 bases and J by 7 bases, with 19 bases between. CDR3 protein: CASSLGRQTQGGYTF. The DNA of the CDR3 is TGCGCCAGCAGCCTCGGAAGACAGACCCAAGGTGGCTACACCTTC.